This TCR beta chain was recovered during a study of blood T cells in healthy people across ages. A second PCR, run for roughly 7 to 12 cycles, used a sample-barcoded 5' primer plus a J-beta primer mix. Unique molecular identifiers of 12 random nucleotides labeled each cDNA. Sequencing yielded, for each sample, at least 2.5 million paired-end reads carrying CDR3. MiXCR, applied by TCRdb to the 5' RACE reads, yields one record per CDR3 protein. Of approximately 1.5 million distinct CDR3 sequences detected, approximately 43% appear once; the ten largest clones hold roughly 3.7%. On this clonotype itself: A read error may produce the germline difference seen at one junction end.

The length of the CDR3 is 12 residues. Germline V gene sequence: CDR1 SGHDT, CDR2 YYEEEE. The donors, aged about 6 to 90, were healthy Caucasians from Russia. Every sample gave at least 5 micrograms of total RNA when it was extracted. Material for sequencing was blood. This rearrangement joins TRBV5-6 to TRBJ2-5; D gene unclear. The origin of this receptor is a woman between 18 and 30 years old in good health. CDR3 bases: TGTGCCAGAAGCTTGGCCGGTGAGACCCAGTACTTC. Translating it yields CARSLAGETQYF.